The rows below give T cell receptor beta chains drawn from one sample of a study of CD8 T cells in Susac syndrome. TCRdb itself ran the immunoSEQ multiplex PCR reads through MiXCR, one entry per CDR3 protein. The sample shows hundreds of thousands of distinct CDR3 sequences, roughly 85% of them seen only once. The sequenced sample consisted of CD8+ T cells from PBMCs. The receptors here all came from a human donor with multiple sclerosis. The CDR3 runs from the conserved cysteine through the conserved F or W. D genes are given only for firm matches. Only part of the rows carry a size: once, few, many, or a class if the clone is expanded.

j_call d_call v_call clone_size cdr3_aa cdr3_nt
TRBJ1-2 NA TRBV10-3 NA CAISEIRLYYGYTF TGTGCCATCAGTGAAATTCGGCTGTACTATGGCTACACCTTC
TRBJ1-3 NA TRBV12-3/TRBV12-4 NA CASRGGSGNTIYF TGTGCCAGCAGAGGAGGCTCTGGAAACACCATATATTTT
TRBJ1-1 TRBD1 TRBV9 NA CASSVGGQGENTEAFF TGTGCCAGCAGCGTAGGCGGACAGGGAGAGAACACTGAAGCTTTCTTT
TRBJ2-2 TRBD2 TRBV25-1 once CASISAGGNTGELFF TGTGCCAGCATCTCAGCGGGAGGGAACACCGGGGAGCTGTTTTTT
TRBJ2-5 TRBD2 TRBV5-4 few CASSRGLAGIRQETQYF TGTGCCAGCAGCCGGGGACTAGCGGGAATAAGGCAAGAGACCCAGTACTTC
TRBJ1-5 NA TRBV7-6 NA CASSQSGGYQPQHF TGTGCCAGCAGTCAAAGTGGAGGGTATCAGCCCCAGCATTTT
TRBJ2-1 TRBD2 TRBV6-5 NA CASSYLSGRVNNEQFF TGTGCCAGCAGTTACCTTAGCGGGAGGGTAAACAATGAGCAGTTCTTC
TRBJ2-7 NA TRBV28 once CASSPDSRVYEQYF TGTGCCAGCAGTCCGGACTCCAGAGTGTACGAGCAGTACTTC
TRBJ1-2 NA TRBV5-1 NA CASSLHLRPINNGVYGYTF TGCGCCAGCAGCTTGCATCTAAGGCCCATAAATAACGGGGTCTATGGCTACACCTTC
TRBJ2-6 NA TRBV13 NA CASSAPLYSGANVLTF TGTGCCAGCAGCGCCCCCCTGTACTCTGGGGCCAACGTCCTGACTTTC
TRBJ2-3 TRBD2 TRBV3-1 NA CASSRAGTWTDTQYF TGTGCCAGCAGCCGAGCGGGAACATGGACAGATACGCAGTATTTT
TRBJ2-2 TRBD2 TRBV5-6 once CASSAYLLGLADLYTGELFF TGTGCCAGCAGCGCGTACCTCTTGGGACTAGCCGACTTATATACCGGGGAGCTGTTTTTT
TRBJ2-1 NA TRBV29-1 once CSVVPGRDNRNEQFF TGCAGCGTTGTTCCGGGCAGGGATAATAGGAATGAGCAGTTCTTC
TRBJ2-1 NA TRBV7-9 NA CASPLFGGEVNEQFF TGTGCCAGCCCTCTTTTCGGGGGAGAGGTCAATGAGCAGTTCTTC
TRBJ1-1 NA TRBV6-5 NA CASSYHSGNTEAFF TGTGCCAGCAGTTATCATTCAGGGAACACTGAAGCTTTCTTT
TRBJ2-1 TRBD2 TRBV29-1 NA CSVEGLAGVNEQFF TGCAGCGTTGAAGGACTAGCGGGCGTCAATGAGCAGTTCTTC
TRBJ2-7 TRBD1 TRBV27 NA CASSLWESGGDLRNEQYF TGTGCCAGCAGTTTATGGGAATCAGGGGGCGATCTTCGGAACGAGCAGTACTTC
TRBJ2-5 TRBD1 TRBV27 NA CASSLDHPHRGLQETQYF TGTGCCAGCAGTTTAGATCACCCCCACAGGGGCCTCCAAGAGACCCAGTACTTC
TRBJ2-7 NA TRBV28 NA CASSPLGGVDEQYF TGTGCCAGCAGTCCGCTCGGAGGGGTTGACGAGCAGTACTTC
TRBJ1-1 TRBD1 TRBV7-4 NA CASSLVGGYTEAFF TGTGCCAGCAGCTTAGTAGGGGGCTACACTGAAGCTTTCTTT
TRBJ1-2 TRBD1 TRBV11-2 NA CASRPGTGVNYGYTF TGTGCCAGCCGCCCAGGGACAGGGGTTAACTATGGCTACACCTTC
TRBJ2-1 TRBD2 TRBV5-6 few CASSLLSSGREHEQFF TGTGCCAGCAGCTTGTTATCTAGCGGGAGGGAGCATGAGCAGTTCTTC
TRBJ1-2 TRBD1 TRBV27 NA CASSLSLGTGEGYTF TGTGCCAGCAGTTTATCGCTCGGGACAGGGGAAGGCTACACCTTC
TRBJ2-7 TRBD1 TRBV27 NA CASRGVGDRGYEQYF TGTGCCAGCAGGGGGGTGGGGGACAGGGGCTACGAGCAGTACTTC
TRBJ2-3 NA TRBV7-2 NA CASSLLRSGTDTQYF TGTGCCAGCAGCTTATTGAGAAGCGGTACAGATACGCAGTATTTT
TRBJ2-1 NA TRBV19 NA CASSIGGIGVEQFF TGTGCCAGTAGTATTGGCGGGATCGGGGTGGAGCAGTTCTTC
TRBJ2-1 TRBD2 TRBV28 NA CATAALAGINEQFF TGTGCCACAGCAGCCCTAGCGGGAATCAATGAGCAGTTCTTC
TRBJ2-3 NA TRBV7-9 NA CASSPRTEETDTQYF TGTGCCAGCAGCCCTCGGACAGAGGAAACAGATACGCAGTATTTT
TRBJ2-7 NA TRBV27 NA CASRSGSYEQYF TGTGCCAGCAGAAGCGGCTCCTACGAGCAGTACTTC
TRBJ2-7 NA TRBV11-2 NA CASSPMGRPEQYF TGTGCCAGCAGCCCCATGGGGCGTCCCGAGCAGTACTTC
TRBJ2-7 NA TRBV19 NA CASSISVHWLEQYF TGTGCCAGTAGTATAAGTGTCCACTGGCTCGAGCAGTACTTC
TRBJ2-1 TRBD2 TRBV13 NA CASSLELAGGRDNEQFF TGTGCCAGCAGCTTAGAACTAGCGGGAGGTAGGGACAATGAGCAGTTCTTC
TRBJ1-1 NA TRBV6-5 NA CASNQSPVNTEAFF TGTGCCAGCAACCAATCGCCGGTGAACACTGAAGCTTTCTTT
TRBJ2-7 TRBD1 TRBV13 few CASSLGQGASYEQYF TGTGCCAGCAGCTTAGGACAGGGGGCTTCCTACGAGCAGTACTTC
TRBJ1-6 NA TRBV25-1 NA CASSEWRAGDNSPLHF TGTGCCAGCAGTGAATGGAGGGCGGGAGATAATTCACCCCTCCACTTT
TRBJ2-3 TRBD2 TRBV13 NA CASSLVLAGALGGDTQYF TGTGCCAGCAGCTTGGTATTAGCGGGAGCCTTAGGTGGAGATACGCAGTATTTT
TRBJ2-7 TRBD2 TRBV19 NA CASSPTSGYEQYF TGTGCCAGTAGCCCGACTAGCGGTTACGAGCAGTACTTC
TRBJ1-5 NA TRBV5-5 NA CASSPWRSLNQPQHF TGTGCCAGCAGCCCCTGGCGGAGTTTAAATCAGCCCCAGCATTTT
TRBJ1-1 NA TRBV14 NA CASSQDPPQFGGLDTEAFF TGTGCCAGCAGCCAAGATCCTCCTCAATTCGGGGGGCTAGACACTGAAGCTTTCTTT
TRBJ2-7 NA TRBV7-9 once CASSSPASTSSYEQYF TGTGCCAGCAGCTCGCCTGCTAGCACCTCATCCTACGAGCAGTACTTC
TRBJ2-1 NA TRBV19 NA CASSMSYNEQFF TGTGCCAGTAGTATGTCATACAATGAGCAGTTCTTC
TRBJ2-3 TRBD2 TRBV20-1 NA CSARGLAGAILLADTQYF TGCAGTGCTAGGGGACTAGCGGGAGCAATCTTATTAGCAGATACGCAGTATTTT
TRBJ2-2 NA TRBV27 NA CASSPLSRAGELFF TGTGCCAGCAGTCCCTTGAGTAGGGCCGGGGAGCTGTTTTTT
TRBJ2-2 TRBD2 TRBV7-8 NA CASSPWTSGRDTGELFF TGTGCCAGCAGCCCCTGGACTAGCGGGAGGGACACCGGGGAGCTGTTTTTT
TRBJ1-1 NA TRBV6-2/TRBV6-3 few CASSPPTGSEAFF TGTGCCAGCAGTCCGCCCACAGGGAGTGAAGCTTTCTTT
TRBJ2-7 NA TRBV4-1 NA CASSQGIAAPYEQYF TGCGCCAGCAGCCAAGGAATAGCGGCCCCCTACGAGCAGTACTTC
TRBJ2-2 TRBD2 TRBV7-9 NA CASSLAPAGDTGELFF TGTGCCAGCAGCTTAGCGCCCGCGGGAGATACCGGGGAGCTGTTTTTT
TRBJ2-1 NA TRBV7-9 NA CASSLVPLLEQFF TGTGCCAGCAGCTTAGTGCCCCTCCTTGAGCAGTTCTTC
TRBJ2-7 TRBD1 TRBV6-2/TRBV6-3 NA CASMGTGAEQYF TGTGCCAGCATGGGGACAGGGGCTGAGCAGTACTTC
TRBJ2-3 NA TRBV12-3/TRBV12-4 NA CASSPASLARPKSTDTQYF TGTGCCAGCAGTCCAGCCTCTCTAGCAAGGCCGAAAAGCACAGATACGCAGTATTTT